Detailed here is one TCR beta chain. The target of this receptor is not known. No base quality values were provided; no much bigger clone lies one nucleotide off. Library generation was performed with the immunoSEQ multiplex PCR assay. A mixture of 60 forward primers for TCR Vbeta segments and 13 reverse primers for TCR Jbeta segments was used in the multiplex PCR. The CDR3 region of rearranged TCR beta genes was amplified from genomic DNA by a multiplex PCR assay. The Illumina HiSeq System was used to sequence the amplified TCR beta libraries as 87-base-pair reads. The paper's data handling went like this. A later analysis tallied around 80 million unique TCR beta chains across the 640 or so repertoires, and around 12 million of those chains were shared by two or more donors. A nearest-neighbor algorithm error-corrected the raw reads and collapsed the reads into unique sequences, merging closely related sequences to remove PCR and sequencing errors. V, D and J gene segments were assigned by aligning CDR3 sequences to IMGT reference sequences. Each retained sequence needed at least a six-nucleotide match to both a V gene segment and a J gene segment. A rearrangement was called productive if the CDR3 had no stop codons and remained in frame with V and J, and every other rearrangement was called non-productive. Following IMGT convention, CDR3 was defined as the stretch from the second conserved V-encoded cysteine to the conserved J-encoded phenylalanine. In an earlier analysis of more than 550 of the donors, sequences lacking an unambiguous match to a single V gene segment were excluded. In an earlier analysis of around 590 of the donors, a V segment was called functional when productive rearrangements were above 56.7%, and segregating when the standard deviation between donors exceeded 5%. To diagnose cytomegalovirus status from the catalog of TCR beta chain sequences, a statistical classification framework was built. In a later analysis, V and J genes were assigned by comparing TCR nucleotide sequences against IMGT/GENE-DB human TR gene sequences. Using the TCRdist pipeline, a later analysis assigned CDR3 sequences along with most-parsimonious VDJ recombination scenarios. In a later analysis, every TCR beta chain was defined by the combination of its CDR3 amino acid sequence and its V-gene family, and reads without a unique V-gene family were dropped. A later analysis removed 500 to 650 highly shared, low-generation-probability nucleotide sequences to deal with suspected cross-contamination and a sequencing artifact. For each public chain, a later analysis derived a clonal expansion index from normalized ranks of inferred template counts within each repertoire. In a later analysis, generation probabilities were computed with a VDJ recombination model fitted to out-of-frame rearrangements, and the resulting probabilities were checked against IGoR. In a later analysis, hypergeometric tests were used to score TCR-TCR, TCR-HLA and TCR-CMV co-occurrence, with a repertoire-size bias correction applied to TCR pairs. False discovery rates were estimated in a later analysis by permuting HLA or CMV assignments 20 times. In a later analysis, co-occurring TCRs were grouped using DBSCAN, with TCRdist sequence similarity added in when clustering inside HLA-allele-positive subsets. For co-occurrence clustering, repertoires with fewer than 30,000 or more than 120,000 public chains were excluded, along with four or five repertoires with anomalous nucleotide sharing. Sourced from immuneACCESS, this table was stored by TCRdb with only in-frame sequences that have V and J called. A share of the clones is absent; for the studies checked, an unresolved V gene accounts for under half, and the remainder has no known explanation. The V and J calls and the clone size are those of that table, but D and trimming were determined from the DNA. For this sample there are 15,000 to 20,000 clones; roughly 75% appear just once. The ten largest clones take up approximately 3.7% of the sample.

CDR1 and CDR2, per the germline V gene, are MGHRA and YSYEKL. There are 15 amino acids in the CDR3, from cysteine to phenylalanine inclusive. Only CDR3 DNA is held: 45 bases, read in frame from base 1. Trimmed from V: 6 bases; trimmed from J: 4 bases; junction bases lacking a gene match: 5. The cohort was made up of roughly 670 healthy bone marrow donors. All cohort members were sampled while nominally healthy, although unrecorded immune exposures were likely present. The donor was CMV seronegative and was included in the group of 352 seronegative cohort members. Each donor provided a peripheral blood sample, and peripheral blood mononuclear cells were used for TCR beta sequencing. The Qiagen DNeasy Blood Extraction Kit was used to extract genomic DNA from the blood cell samples. The data were obtained in a study of cytomegalovirus exposure and HLA in healthy donors (dated by TCRdb to about 2017). In terms of the full investigation: In an earlier analysis of roughly 500 of the donors, 276 Gb of sequence data and 90 million to 120 million unique TCR beta sequences from roughly 200 million T cells were reported. Roughly 290 gigabases of sequencing data and about 92 million unique TCR sequences made up an early release that covered nearly 650 HLA-typed donors. Of the roughly 430 genotyped donors, about 84% fell in the genetic ancestry cluster associated with self-reported Caucasian donors. The study aimed to test whether cataloging public T cell receptors could reveal signatures of past pathogen exposure. Using immunosequencing, the study profiled T cell repertoires from 500 to 800 subjects and related those repertoires to cytomegalovirus serostatus. Along with the roughly 710-subject first cohort, a separate validation cohort of over a hundred different subjects was used. The study combined high-throughput TCR immunosequencing, statistical association of individual TCRs with disease status, and machine learning to predict cytomegalovirus infection status. To study patterns of TCR occurrence, a later analysis re-analyzed previously published TCR beta repertoires from 500 to 850 donors and added high-resolution HLA genotyping. In the later analysis, no new phenotypic data were used to find candidate immune exposures; instead, reliance was placed on TCR beta sequences and their occurrence across donors. An earlier analysis of 500 to 650 of the donors applied high-throughput TCR beta sequencing to assess whether each TCR beta V gene segment acted as functional or pseudogenic. Donor age, sex, ethnicity and CMV serostatus were collected together with the repertoire data. A later genetic analysis used genome-wide SNP genotypes for about three fifths of the 666 donors, treating that subset as a discovery cohort. Every repertoire in the discovery cohort had been generated on one and the same sequencing platform. Class I and class II HLA loci were covered by the typing at four-digit resolution. Typing coverage differed by locus: A, B, C, DRB1 and DQB1 were typed in roughly 620-630 donors, DQA1 in approximately 520, DPA1 in over 600, and DPB1 in 472. Because of strong linkage in the cohort, a few DR-DQ haplotypes were treated as single units for association and clustering. Across approximately 400 genotyped donors of the cohort, an average of about 250,000 unique TCR beta nucleotide sequences per donor were sequenced, and 15% to 20% of those sequences were non-productive.

The paper as a whole reports these results and caveats: According to a later analysis, parvovirus B19, influenza, CMV and Epstein-Barr virus appeared linked to several top co-occurrence clusters. Correlated functional status among segregating V segments might reflect linkage disequilibrium, but an unknown experimental factor could not be ruled out. Roughly uniform sequencing depth across donors was assumed in presence/absence analyses, although this assumption may not hold. At a false discovery rate of 0.05, a later analysis linked some 17,000 TCR beta sequences to specific HLA alleles. Because counts were too low, seventeen rarely observed V segments, including chromosome 9 orphons, were excluded from the earlier analysis of under 650 of the donors. Immune exposure information for the cohort was limited to CMV serostatus. A later analysis found that TCR association rates varied across HLA loci, with DRB1 alleles showing the most associated TCRs and HLA-C alleles the fewest. In the study, around 150 TCR beta chains were listed as associated with cytomegalovirus. Three of the identified cytomegalovirus-associated TCR beta chains were confirmed in vitro to be specific for cytomegalovirus antigens. The classifier was reported to diagnose cytomegalovirus status with high specificity and sensitivity in both the original cohort and the validation cohort. In a later genetic analysis, a missense DCLRE1C variant was associated with V-gene and J-gene trimming of TCR beta chains, and the association was replicated in an independent cohort. Only TCR beta chains were sequenced in this cohort, and the absence of alpha or paired-chain data limited detectable features. In a later analysis, most CMV-associated TCR beta chains were found to appear HLA-restricted, with HLA associations seemingly driven largely by CMV exposure. Compared with equally common non-associated chains, HLA-associated TCR beta chains in a later analysis were more clonally expanded and had lower generation probabilities. HLA typing was unavailable for some donors at each locus, so association tests used only the typed subset. A further reported finding was that TCR beta sequences accurately predicted the HLA-A and HLA-B alleles for most subjects in the first cohort. It was suggested by the authors that the approach could potentially be generalized to other disease states and immunological phenotypes. While some public TCRs were present in many individuals, most TCR sequences turned up only very rarely across donors. Broadly in line with IMGT annotations, most TCR beta V segments showed up in productive rearrangements about 87% or about 30% of the time in an earlier analysis of some 590 of the donors. According to a later genetic analysis, donors in an Asian-associated ancestry cluster had fewer N-insertions in productive TCRs than the approximately 700-donor mean. Some IMGT-functional V segments, including TRBV6-2 and TRBV6-3, could not be told apart with the 87-base-pair reads, so those segments were excluded. A group of highly shared sequence variants was considered likely to be a technical artifact of the sequencing pipeline. Strong co-occurrence of HLA alleles, especially DR and DQ, made assigning TCR associations to individual alleles difficult.

Sequencing was carried out using PBMCs. The clonotype was recovered from a young man in good health and CMV-seronegative. Here the chain combines TRBV4-1 and TRBJ2-6; the junction holds 8 bases that match TRBD1. The CDR3 reads as follows: CASRKQGVGANVLTF. The bases are TGCGCCAGCAGAAAACAGGGGGTCGGGGCCAACGTCCTGACTTTC.